One and the same sample provided the 2 T cell receptor beta chains below, sequenced in a study of T cells in Graves' hyperthyroidism and ophthalmopathy. Amplified regions were TCR beta CDR3 sequences from RNA transcripts. The primer set for the first-round RT-PCR of the TCR CDR3 was HTBI. One entry per CDR3 protein, called by TCRdb with MiXCR from the multiplex PCR reads. The sample lists hundreds of thousands of distinct CDR3 sequences, about 14% occurring once. What was sequenced was blood. The receptors were gathered from a man aged 50 or older with Graves' ophthalmopathy.

This chain uses TRBV10-3 with TRBJ2-5; TRBD1 is a possible D gene (5 bases). The CDR3 contains 10 residues. Trimming took off 11 bases at V and 4 bases at J, with 8 bases between the two ends. Germline V gene lookup returns CDR1 ENHRY and CDR2 SYGVKD. CDR3: CAPQGETQYF. For the CDR3, the DNA is TGTGCCCCCCAGGGAGAGACCCAGTACTTC.

A few counts support this clonotype. The V and J genes are TRBV6-5 and TRBJ1-2; no firm D call. There are 14 residues in the CDR3. Trimming removed 0 bases at V and 4 bases at J, with 9 bases between. CDR1 is MNHEY, CDR2 SVGAGI, per germline. The CDR3 is CASSYSARIYGYTF. CDR3 nucleotide sequence: TGTGCCAGCAGTTACTCCGCCCGAATCTATGGCTACACCTTC.